The clone carrying this T cell receptor (beta chain) occurred once. Its antigen remains unknown. A single base separates this from a much larger clone, so it may be a read error. The sample originates from a study of T-cell reconstitution after alpha-beta-depleted transplantation in children. Study findings and constraints: Surviving recipient T cells and thymic progenitors produced the high day-60 TCRbeta diversity seen in some patients. It was newly produced T cells that mostly accounted for T-cell counts and diversity one year after transplant. Where alpha-beta T cells came from about two months after transplant was reportedly several hundred expanded graft clones.

J gave up 5 bases and V 7 bases, and 7 bases lay outside the gene matches. CDR1 and CDR2 (germline): SNHLY, FYNNEI. This CDR3 has 14 amino acids. During its preparation, the TCRbeta library received unique molecular identifiers. TCRdb processed the PCR reads anew with MiXCR; each CDR3 protein has one entry. The data show 600,000 to 800,000 distinct CDR3 sequences, over 10% seen once. This receptor was obtained from a girl aged 2 to 9 with congenital amegakaryocytic thrombocytopenia, due to receive a stem cell transplant. The chain has TRBV2 and TRBJ2-7; 11 bases fit TRBD1. The material was PBMCs, obtained before TCRalphabeta/CD19-depleted stem cell transplant. The CDR3 spells CASNLDRGLHEQYF. The CDR3 DNA reads TGTGCCAGCAACCTGGACAGGGGGCTTCACGAGCAGTACTTC.